This T cell receptor (beta chain) was captured by sequencing in a study of read filtering for tumor transcriptome and immune sequencing. The V gene's germline CDR1 is SGHAT and CDR2 FQNNGV. V was pared by 5 bases and J by 6 bases, with 13 bases between. This CDR3 is built from 14 residues. Concerning this clonotype itself: Its antigen is unknown.

Findings and limits, study-wide: Sorted CD138-negative bone marrow cells were not purified T cells.

Molecular barcoded adaptors covering alpha/delta and beta/gamma chains were used on approximately 400 ng RNA. TCRdb reprocessed the reads via MiXCR and lists one record per CDR3 protein. The sample records 35,000 to 55,000 distinct CDR3 sequences, approximately 12% being singletons. Sequencing was done on a sample of a population of CD138-negative cells sorted from bone marrow. This sequence was found in a donor aged 40 or older with multiple myeloma. This chain links TRBV11-2 with TRBJ2-2, with D unclear. In nucleotides, the CDR3 is TGTGCCAGCAGCGCACTTGGGGTACCCGGGGAGCTGTTTTTT. Translation gives CASSALGVPGELFF.